Below are 14 T cell receptor beta chains sequenced from a single sample in a study of shared clonotypes between healthy human individuals. Profiling relied on immunoSEQ multiplex PCR, and the TCRdb table lists in-frame clones only, not all of them. The sample has approximately 710,000 clones, roughly 88% seen once. Sequenced material: memory CD8+ T cells from PBMCs. Subset noted: CD45RO+ cells pooled with CCR7-negative TemRA cells. The receptors stem from a man aged 18 to 29 in good health. Some clones in this sample may be carry-over from other donors' samples.

The chain employs TRBV28 and TRBJ2-7, with a possible D match to TRBD2 (6 bases). The CDR3 has 16 amino acids. Trimming took 6 bases from V and 3 from J, leaving 21 bases between them. Germline V gene lookup returns CDR1 MDHEN and CDR2 SYDVKM. CDR3 in DNA: TGTGCCAGCAGACGCCTCGGGGGAAATAAAGTCTACGAGCAGTACTTC. Translated, it gives CASRRLGGNKVYEQYF.

Only one count was recorded for this clone. This chain joins TRBV4-1 and TRBJ1-1; D unclear. V was clipped by 2 bases and J by 1 base, with 8 bases between them. CDR1 is MGHRA, CDR2 YSYEKL, per germline. The CDR3 is made up of 14 amino acids. The CDR3 loop reads CASSQHTANTEAFF. The CDR3 DNA reads TGCGCCAGCAGCCAACATACAGCGAACACTGAAGCTTTCTTT.

The V gene is TRBV27, the J gene TRBJ1-1; D might be TRBD1 (5 bases). Trimming left V 4 bases short and J 1 base short, with 13 bases between. The CDR3 runs 15 residues. The germline CDR1 and CDR2 sequences are MNHEY and SMNVEV (reference sequence). The chain's CDR3 is CASSWGRLSNTEAFF. CDR3 nucleotide sequence: TGTGCCAGCAGTTGGGGGAGACTCTCGAACACTGAAGCTTTCTTT.

The genes are TRBV15 and TRBJ2-1; no reliable D call. Germline CDR1 LNHNV, CDR2 YYDKDF (reference sequence). The CDR3 is 14 residues long. Trimming left V 5 bases short and J 7 bases short, with 15 bases between. CDR3 in amino acids: CATSPSPSWNEQFF. CDR3 nucleotides: TGTGCCACCAGCCCCTCACCCTCGTGGAATGAGCAGTTCTTC.

The chain employs TRBV15 and TRBJ2-3; 7 bases map to TRBD2. V lost 1 base and J lost 8; bases outside the gene matches: 18. Looked up from germline, CDR1 is LNHNV and CDR2 is YYDKDF (reference sequence). The CDR3 runs 18 residues. The CDR3 DNA reads TGTGCCACCAGCAGAGTCGGGGCGAGGCGGGAGTTCGGTGGTACGCAGTATTTT. This gives the protein CATSRVGARREFGGTQYF.

The chain employs TRBV6-5 and TRBJ2-7; TRBD2 agrees at 10 bases. Losses at the gene ends were 4 bases for V and 2 bases for J; bases not matched to a gene: 5. Germline V gene data show CDR1 as MNHEY and CDR2 as SVGAGI. The CDR3 spans 15 residues. The CDR3 bases are TGTGCCAGCAGTTCACAGCGGGAGGGGCCCTACGAGCAGTACTTC. As protein: CASSSQREGPYEQYF.

This chain uses TRBV6-5 with TRBJ2-5, with 7 positions matching TRBD1. This CDR3 has 14 amino acids. V lost 5 bases and J lost 3; bases outside the gene matches: 6. The germline V gene encodes CDR1 MNHEY and CDR2 SVGAGI. The CDR3 is CASSPGQDKETQYF. DNA for the CDR3: TGTGCCAGCAGTCCAGGACAGGACAAAGAGACCCAGTACTTC.

V gene TRBV4-1 combines with J gene TRBJ2-5, with D possibly being TRBD1 (5 bases). The V end was cut by 5 bases, the J end by 4 bases, with 26 bases between. This CDR3 spans 18 amino acids. Germline V gene lookup returns CDR1 MGHRA and CDR2 YSYEKL. The DNA of the CDR3 is TGCGCCAGCAGCTTCCGTCTTAGGGGATTGGATACGGGAGAGACCCAGTACTTC. Residues: CASSFRLRGLDTGETQYF.

The chain uses TRBV4-1 and TRBJ2-1, with D unclear. V was shortened by 4 bases and J by 11 bases, with 18 bases between the two germline ends. Germline lookup yields CDR1 MGHRA and CDR2 YSYEKL. This CDR3 region has 14 residues. The CDR3 here is CASSPREQAEKQFF. The CDR3 DNA reads as TGCGCCAGCAGCCCACGCGAGCAGGCCGAGAAGCAGTTCTTC.

The chain links TRBV5-5 to TRBJ1-2; D unclear. V was shortened by 0 bases and J by 2 bases, with 8 bases between the two germline ends. This CDR3 has 14 residues. Germline V gives CDR1 SGHKS, CDR2 YYEKEE (reference sequence). CDR3 residues: CASSLDSGNYGYTF. Written as DNA, the CDR3 is TGTGCCAGCAGCTTGGACAGTGGAAACTATGGCTACACCTTC.

The chain links TRBV28 to TRBJ2-1; TRBD2 agrees at 13 bases. This CDR3 region has 17 residues. With V trimmed by 3 bases and J by 8 bases, 10 bases remained unmatched. Germline V gene sequence: CDR1 MDHEN, CDR2 SYDVKM. The CDR3 reads CASSFSVRLAGGYEQFF. The CDR3 bases are TGTGCCAGCAGTTTCTCGGTCCGACTAGCGGGAGGATATGAGCAGTTCTTC.

The chain is built from TRBV27 and TRBJ2-3; D is unclear. The CDR3 loop spans 14 amino acids. Germline V gene data show CDR1 as MNHEY and CDR2 as SMNVEV (reference sequence). V was shortened by 3 bases and J by 0 bases, with 7 bases between the two germline ends. In DNA form, the CDR3 reads TGTGCCAGCAGTTTTTCGGAAAGCACAGATACGCAGTATTTT. Encoded protein: CASSFSESTDTQYF.

The chain couples TRBV5-8 to TRBJ2-1, with D tentatively TRBD2 (5 bases). The V gene lost 3 bases and the J gene lost 10 bases, with 14 bases spanning the gap. Germline CDR1 and CDR2: SGHTS and YDEGEE. CDR3 length equals 13 residues. CDR3 DNA: TGTGCCAGCAGCTCCCACGAGGGTGGCGAGCAGTTCTTC. Translating it yields CASSSHEGGEQFF.

V and J are TRBV28 and TRBJ2-3, with D uncertain. This CDR3 region has 14 residues. The germline CDR1 and CDR2 sequences are MDHEN and SYDVKM. V was clipped by 3 bases and J by 3 bases, with 10 bases between them. This CDR3 reads CASSFPAGTDTQYF. The CDR3 DNA follows: TGTGCCAGCAGTTTCCCAGCCGGGACAGATACGCAGTATTTT.